Each of the 23 T cell receptor beta chains below was sequenced from the same sample in a study of technical replicates of blood from a handful of donors. Libraries were prepared by immunoSEQ multiplex PCR; TCRdb keeps only in-frame clonotypes and omits some of them. The sample lists 9,000 to 15,000 clones; 93% were seen once. Source material: PBMCs. The receptors derive from a human donor in good health.

The chain carries TRBV30 and TRBJ2-3, with 11 bases matching TRBD2. Germline values: CDR1 GTSNPN, CDR2 SVGIG (reference sequence). CDR3 length: 16 residues. V shed 0 bases and J 2 bases; nucleotides not matched to a gene: 4. In DNA form, the CDR3 reads TGTGCCTGGAGTGTAGGACTAGCGGGTTACACAGATACGCAGTATTTT. Protein sequence: CAWSVGLAGYTDTQYF.

This chain joins TRBV6-1 and TRBJ1-2; 9 nucleotides agree with TRBD1. V shed 3 bases, J shed 6 bases, and the junction held 5 bases outside the gene matches. The germline CDR1 and CDR2 sequences are MNHNS and SASEGT. The CDR3 has 14 amino acids. The CDR3 DNA reads as TGTGCCAGCAGTGATTACAGGGGGCGGGATGGCTACACCTTC. Protein: CASSDYRGRDGYTF.

This clone was detected once. The chain carries TRBV11-2 and TRBJ1-5, with a tentative D call TRBD1 (5 bases). Germline V gene sequence: CDR1 SGHAT, CDR2 FQNNGV. This CDR3 is 14 amino acids long. Trimming shortened V by 5 bases and J by 4 bases, and 12 bases separated the two germline ends. The CDR3 DNA reads TGTGCCAGCAGCCTGGGGGGGGGAAATCAGCCCCAGCATTTT. Translating gives CASSLGGGNQPQHF.

V usage is TRBV6-5 and J usage is TRBJ2-7, with 8 nucleotides matching TRBD2. The CDR3 totals 13 residues. V gave up 3 bases and J gave up 3 bases; unmatched junction bases: 1. Germline V CDR1 and CDR2: MNHEY, SVGAGI. This CDR3 reads CASSYSGVYEQYF. For the CDR3, the DNA is TGTGCCAGCAGTTATAGCGGGGTCTACGAGCAGTACTTC.

The chain couples TRBV28 to TRBJ2-7; 13 nucleotides agree with TRBD2. The CDR3 is 15 amino acids. From germline, CDR1 is MDHEN and CDR2 SYDVKM. V dropped 4 bases and J dropped 6; count of bases not matched to a gene: 6. The CDR3 reads CASSWTSGSLGEQYF. The DNA of the CDR3 is TGTGCCAGCAGTTGGACTAGCGGGAGTCTGGGCGAGCAGTACTTC.

J is TRBJ1-2 and V is TRBV27, with 7 bases matching TRBD1. The CDR3 is made up of 12 amino acids. Germline-derived CDR1 and CDR2 are MNHEY and SMNVEV (reference sequence). V trimming: 2 bases; J trimming: 7 bases; junction bases outside the gene matches: 1. The DNA of the CDR3 is TGTGCCAGCAGTTTAGACAGGGTTGGCTACACCTTC. Translated: CASSLDRVGYTF.

This chain links TRBV7-9 with TRBJ1-1; a possible D gene is TRBD1 (5 bases). V lost 8 bases, J lost 5 bases, and 21 bases lay in between. Germline V lookup: CDR1 SEHNR, CDR2 FQNEAQ (reference sequence). The CDR3 has 15 amino acids. DNA of the CDR3: TGTGCCAGCGTTCGGAGTTTCGGGGGTTGGACTGAAGCTTTCTTT. Its translation: CASVRSFGGWTEAFF.

This chain links TRBV7-3 with TRBJ2-1; 7 nucleotides line up with TRBD2. The V gene's germline CDR1 is SGHTA and CDR2 FQGTGA. The length of the CDR3 is 15 residues. The trim removed 5 bases at V and 5 bases at J, leaving 9 bases unmatched. The DNA of the CDR3 is TGTGCCAGCAGCCCCCGGGCTAGCGGAAACAATGAGCAGTTCTTC. Translated, it gives CASSPRASGNNEQFF.

V and J are TRBV27 and TRBJ2-1; TRBD2 matches 7 bases. This CDR3 is built from 14 residues. J lost 0 bases, V lost 7 bases, and 3 bases had no gene match. CDR1 is MNHEY, CDR2 SMNVEV, per germline (reference sequence). Here the CDR3 reads CASNGGSSYNEQFF. CDR3 DNA: TGTGCCAGCAATGGCGGGAGCTCCTACAATGAGCAGTTCTTC.

The chain carries TRBV7-3 and TRBJ2-3; 10 nucleotides match TRBD2. V was pared by 5 bases and J by 0 bases, with 2 bases of the junction left unmatched. The CDR3 length is 15 residues. The V gene's germline CDR1 is SGHTA and CDR2 FQGTGA. The CDR3 spells CASSGLAASTDTQYF. In DNA form, the CDR3 reads TGTGCCAGCAGCGGACTAGCGGCTAGCACAGATACGCAGTATTTT.

The chain combines TRBV9 with TRBJ2-7, with 7 positions matching TRBD1. In germline, CDR1 is SGDLS, CDR2 YYNGEE. The CDR3 has 15 residues. V shed 3 bases and J 1 base; nucleotides not matched to a gene: 7. Written as DNA, the CDR3 is TGTGCCAGCAGCGCGACGGACAGGCCTTCCTACGAGCAGTACTTC. Translated: CASSATDRPSYEQYF.

The chain has TRBV25-1 and TRBJ1-4; D uncertain. Germline V gene data show CDR1 as MGHDK and CDR2 as SYGVNS. The CDR3 spans 14 residues. V was pared by 4 bases and J by 4 bases, with 10 bases between. The CDR3 region has the DNA TGTGCCAGCAGTGTCCCAGGACTTAATGAAAAACTGTTTTTT. Translation gives CASSVPGLNEKLFF. The variable domain in full, completed from reference TRBV25-1 and TRBJ1-4, reads EADIYQTPRYLVIGTGKKITLECSQTMGHDKMYWYQQDPGMELHLIHYSYGVNSTEKGDLSSESTVSRIRTEHFPLTLESARPSHTSQYLCASSVPGLNEKLFFGSGTQLSVL.

The rearrangement links TRBV10-3 to TRBJ1-1; TRBD1 might be the D (6 bases). There are 13 residues in the CDR3. The V end was cut by 4 bases, the J end by 3 bases, with 9 bases between. Germline V gene sequence: CDR1 ENHRY, CDR2 SYGVKD. The DNA of the CDR3 is TGTGCCATCAGTGTGGGGGCGGACACTGAAGCTTTCTTT. This translates into CAISVGADTEAFF.

The chain recombines TRBV6-5 with TRBJ2-1; D perhaps matches TRBD1 (5 bases). The V gene lost 0 bases and the J gene lost 6 bases, with 6 bases spanning the gap. The CDR3 length is 13 residues. Germline-derived CDR1 and CDR2 are MNHEY and SVGAGI. The CDR3 region is CASSYSRGNEQFF. CDR3 coding DNA: TGTGCCAGCAGTTACTCAAGGGGCAATGAGCAGTTCTTC.

The chain has TRBV27 and TRBJ1-1; no clear D gene. This CDR3 is 13 amino acids long. Germline V gives CDR1 MNHEY, CDR2 SMNVEV (reference sequence). V was cut by 6 bases and J by 7 bases, with 15 bases left in between. CDR3 bases: TGTGCCAGCAGCCCAAATGCGCCAGGTGAAGCTTTCTTT. It specifies CASSPNAPGEAFF.

The chain has TRBV7-2 and TRBJ2-3; 8 bases match TRBD2. There are 15 residues in the CDR3. With V trimmed by 3 bases and J by 4 bases, 6 bases remained unmatched. The V gene's germline CDR1 is SGHTA and CDR2 FQGNSA. The CDR3 loop reads CASSFLAGTADTQYF. Here the CDR3 DNA reads TGTGCCAGCAGCTTCTTAGCGGGAACGGCAGATACGCAGTATTTT. The full variable domain, rest sourced from reference TRBV7-2 and TRBJ2-3, is GAGVSQSPSNKVTEKGKDVELRCDPISGHTALYWYRQSLGQGLEFLIYFQGNSAPDKSGLPSDRFSAERTGGSVSTLTIQRTQQEDSAVYLCASSFLAGTADTQYFGPGTRLTVL.

V usage is TRBV6-5 and J usage is TRBJ1-1; TRBD1 might be the D (6 bases). The CDR3 is 12 amino acids. V was shortened by 6 bases and J by 3 bases, with 8 bases between the two germline ends. Germline V lookup: CDR1 MNHEY, CDR2 SVGAGI. Here the CDR3 DNA reads TGTGCCAGCAGAGAGGGGGACACTGAAGCTTTCTTT. Protein sequence: CASREGDTEAFF.

This clone was seen a few times. The V and J genes are TRBV9 and TRBJ1-1; D is uncertain. V shed 3 bases and J shed 7 bases, with 7 bases lying between them. This CDR3 region has 11 residues. From germline, CDR1 is SGDLS and CDR2 YYNGEE. The CDR3, as DNA: TGTGCCAGCAGCGCCGTTTTTGAAGCTTTCTTT. Amino acids: CASSAVFEAFF.

The rearrangement uses TRBV28 and TRBJ2-7; TRBD1 agrees at 7 bases. Trimming took 6 bases from V and 5 from J; bases not matched to a gene: 10. Germline V gene sequence: CDR1 MDHEN, CDR2 SYDVKM. The CDR3 has 14 amino acids. CDR3 loop: CASSRTGTPHEQYF. For the CDR3, the DNA is TGTGCCAGCAGCAGGACAGGAACCCCCCACGAGCAGTACTTC.

This clone occurred once. The chain joins TRBV5-1 to TRBJ2-2, with 10 nucleotides matching TRBD2. The CDR3 contains 14 residues. Germline CDR1 and CDR2: SGHRS and YFSETQ. V dropped 4 bases and J dropped 5; count of bases not matched to a gene: 2. CDR3 amino acids: CASSMTSGTGELFF. CDR3 coding DNA: TGCGCCAGCAGCATGACTAGCGGGACCGGGGAGCTGTTTTTT.

The rearrangement uses TRBV9 and TRBJ2-1; TRBD2 matches 9 bases. CDR3 length equals 17 residues. Looked up from germline, CDR1 is SGDLS and CDR2 is YYNGEE. Trimming removed 0 bases from V and 5 bases from J; junction bases left unmatched: 9. The CDR3 here is CASSVVTSGYRDNEQFF. The CDR3 nucleotides are TGTGCCAGCAGCGTAGTAACTAGCGGGTACCGAGACAATGAGCAGTTCTTC.

The chain has TRBV11-2 and TRBJ2-1; D call uncertain. CDR3 length: 13 residues. V was pared by 0 bases and J by 9 bases, with 9 bases between. Germline assignment: CDR1 SGHAT and CDR2 FQNNGV. The CDR3 protein is CASSLDRGSEQFF. The CDR3 nucleotides are TGTGCCAGCAGCTTAGATCGCGGAAGTGAGCAGTTCTTC. Together with reference TRBV11-2 and TRBJ2-1, the CDR3 gives the full variable domain: EAGVAQSPRYKIIEKRQSVAFWCNPISGHATLYWYQQILGQGPKLLIQFQNNGVVDDSQLPKDRFSAERLKGVDSTLKIQPAKLEDSAVYLCASSLDRGSEQFFGPGTRLTVL.

The rearrangement joins TRBV19 to TRBJ2-7, with TRBD2 as a possible D gene (5 bases). The CDR3 covers 10 residues. From germline, CDR1 is LNHDA and CDR2 SQIVND (reference sequence). This CDR3 reads CASSIGTSSV. The CDR3 DNA is TGTGCCAGTAGTATAGGGACTTCCTCGGTC.